What follows is one TCR beta chain and its context. Its antigen is not yet known. One base away there is no much larger clone; base qualities are not given. V has 5 bases trimmed and J has 6 bases trimmed; junction bases matching no gene number 5. Sequences MNHEY (CDR1) and SMNVEV (CDR2) are obtained from the germline V gene (reference sequence). Inclusive of the bounding cysteine and phenylalanine, the CDR3 is 14 residues long. Only the CDR3 portion is preserved as DNA: 42 bases, with reading frame beginning at the first base. The trial excluded patients who had a history of autoimmune disease or who were on systemic immunosuppression. Peripheral blood for TCR sequencing was collected from all dose cohorts at baseline, on cycle 4 day 1, and on cycle 7 day 1. The samples were drawn from a first-in-human, open-label, multicenter phase I dose-escalation trial of ivuxolimab. The trial enrolled adults with locally advanced or metastatic head and neck squamous cell, hepatocellular, melanoma or renal cell carcinoma. Before TCR sequencing, CD4+ T cells and CD8+ T cells were sorted from peripheral blood as separate populations.

The sample originates from a study of OX40 agonist ivuxolimab in advanced cancers. About the investigation overall: The costimulatory receptor OX40 (CD134) was targeted by ivuxolimab, a fully human IgG2 agonistic monoclonal antibody. In the dose-escalation cohort, 82.7% of patients were male, and the mean age was 60 years with a range of roughly 20 to 80. The monotherapy dose-escalation portion (N ≈ 55 patients) of the phase I ivuxolimab trial is reported in the paper. Of the roughly 52 dose-escalation patients, hepatocellular carcinoma was present in about 20, melanoma in roughly 15, renal cell carcinoma in 9 and head and neck cancer in 9. Three dose-escalation patients achieved partial responses, one with hepatocellular carcinoma and two with cutaneous melanoma. Peripheral TCRbeta sequencing was intended to test whether TCR sequence diversity was altered and clonal T-cell expansion was caused by ivuxolimab. Prior anti-PD-1, anti-PD-L1 or anti-CTLA-4 therapy was permitted, and checkpoint inhibitors had been received by around 39% of dose-escalation patients. Intravenous ivuxolimab was administered to patients every 2 weeks at six dose levels: 0.01, 0.1, 0.3, 1.5, 3 and 10 mg/kg.

On the study overall, not on this receptor specifically: After ivuxolimab, expanded clones were on average more numerous among CD8+ T cells than among CD4+ T cells. In the 0.1-3.0 mg/kg groups, partial responders had among the lowest normalized peripheral clonal expansion, particularly in CD8+ T cells. Antigen specificity was not determined for the clonally expanded peripheral T cells. Low levels of normalized T-cell clonal expansion were also seen in some patients who did not respond. At doses of 0.1 to 3.0 mg/kg, clonal expansion of both CD4+ and CD8+ blood T cells was observed from baseline to week 6.

Genomic DNA was extracted from sorted cells for sequencing of the TCRbeta CDR3 region. The immunoSEQ Assay was used to sequence the TCRbeta CDR3 regions. TCRdb carries this immuneACCESS record with in-frame sequences only. Its versions omit some clonotypes, under half of them owing to an unresolved V gene in the studies checked, with the rest unexplained. In this sample the table shows 20,000 to 25,000 clones, 76% of which occur a single time. The top ten clones comprise about a tenth of the sample. The TCR originated in an adult with an advanced solid tumor such as melanoma, head and neck, liver or kidney cancer. The chain is encoded by TRBV27 joined to TRBJ1-5; TRBD1 fits 9 bases in the junction. The specimen was CD4+ or CD8+ T cells sorted from blood, collected in a trial of the OX40 agonist ivuxolimab. The base sequence is TGTGCCAGCAGTCCGGACAGGGGATTTCAGCCCCAGCATTTT. The resulting protein is CASSPDRGFQPQHF.